The TCR beta chain described here comes from a study of low-dose radiotherapy and immunotherapy resistance in tumors. Across the whole study: Doses of 0.5 Gy per fraction every 2 weeks, totaling 6.5 Gy, went to Cohort 1. Gene-specific TRAV and TRBV primers were used for first-strand cDNA, covering alpha and beta chains. Participants in Cohort 2 were given 1 Gy per fraction every two weeks, for 13 Gy over 26 weeks.

Amplification, which lasted around 22 PCR cycles, used a constant-region primer and V-primer adapter to amplify TCRs. TCRdb redid the calling of the reads with MiXCR, one entry per CDR3 protein. The sample carries about 50,000 distinct CDR3 sequences, about 10% recorded once. This sample's time point: before trial treatment. The study gave donors nivolumab, ipilimumab, aspirin, low-dose cyclophosphamide and low-dose radiotherapy. The V end was cut by 2 bases, the J end by 0 bases, with 11 bases between. In germline, CDR1 is MDHEN, CDR2 SYDVKM. There are 15 residues in the CDR3. The source material was PBMCs, sampled before treatment. The source of this sequence is a female donor with ovarian cancer. This chain joins TRBV28 and TRBJ2-7, with D perhaps matching TRBD1 (6 bases). The CDR3 loop is CASSLQQGSSYEQYF. CDR3 nucleotide sequence: TGTGCCAGCAGTTTACAACAGGGTTCCTCCTACGAGCAGTACTTC.